In this sample, the clone carrying this T cell receptor beta chain turned up a few times. The CDR3 contains 16 residues. Germline assignment: CDR1 SGHAT and CDR2 FQNNGV. The V gene lost 4 bases and the J gene lost 4 bases, with 14 bases spanning the gap. The sample belongs to a study of blood T cells in healthy people across ages. Healthy Russian Caucasian donors spanned ages about 6 to 95 years. A second roughly 6 to 11 cycle PCR used barcoded and J-beta primers. TCRdb recomputed calls from the 5' RACE reads with MiXCR, one row per CDR3 protein. The table includes more than 800,000 distinct CDR3 sequences, about 28% detected once.

The sequencing sample was made of blood. V is TRBV11-2 and J is TRBJ2-6; possibly TRBD1 or TRBD2 for D (5 bases each). This receptor was obtained from a woman at least 80 years old in good health. The CDR3 DNA is TGTGCCAGCAGCTCGCTGGGACCCGTCGGGGCCAACGTCCTGACTTTC. It yields the protein CASSSLGPVGANVLTF.